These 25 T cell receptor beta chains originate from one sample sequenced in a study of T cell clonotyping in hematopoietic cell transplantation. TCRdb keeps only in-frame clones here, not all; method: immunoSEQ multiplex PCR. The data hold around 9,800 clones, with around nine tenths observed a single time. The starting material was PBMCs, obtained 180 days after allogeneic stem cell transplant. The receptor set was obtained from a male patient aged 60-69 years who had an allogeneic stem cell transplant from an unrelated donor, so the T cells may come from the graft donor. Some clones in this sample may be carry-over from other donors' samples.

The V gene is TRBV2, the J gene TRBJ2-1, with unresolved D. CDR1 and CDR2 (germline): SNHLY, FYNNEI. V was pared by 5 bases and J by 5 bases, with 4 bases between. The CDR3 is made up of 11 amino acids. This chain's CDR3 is CASSYDNEQFF. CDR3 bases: TGTGCCAGCAGTTACGACAATGAGCAGTTCTTC.

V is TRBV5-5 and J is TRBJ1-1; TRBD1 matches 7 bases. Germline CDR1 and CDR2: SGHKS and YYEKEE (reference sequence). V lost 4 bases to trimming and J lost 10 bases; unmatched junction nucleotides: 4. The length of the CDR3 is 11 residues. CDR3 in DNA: TGTGCCAGCAGCGCACAGGGGAGAGCTTTCTTT. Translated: CASSAQGRAFF.

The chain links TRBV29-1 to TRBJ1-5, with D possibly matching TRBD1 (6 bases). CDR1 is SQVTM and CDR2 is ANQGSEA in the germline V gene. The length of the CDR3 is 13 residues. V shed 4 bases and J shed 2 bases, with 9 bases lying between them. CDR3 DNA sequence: TGCAGCGTTGCAGGGGCCGGCAATCAGCCCCAGCATTTT. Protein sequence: CSVAGAGNQPQHF.

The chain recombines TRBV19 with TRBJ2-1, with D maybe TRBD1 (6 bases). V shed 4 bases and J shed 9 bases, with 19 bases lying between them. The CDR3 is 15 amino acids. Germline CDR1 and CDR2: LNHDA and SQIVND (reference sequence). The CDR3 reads CASSTGTRGVSEQFF. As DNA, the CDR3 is TGTGCCAGTAGTACAGGGACAAGGGGTGTTAGTGAGCAGTTCTTC.

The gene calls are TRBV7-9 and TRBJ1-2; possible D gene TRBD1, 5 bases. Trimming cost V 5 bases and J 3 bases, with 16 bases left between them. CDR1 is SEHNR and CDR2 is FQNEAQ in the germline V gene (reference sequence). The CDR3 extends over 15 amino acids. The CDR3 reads CASSTTGRPDYGYTF. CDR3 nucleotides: TGTGCCAGCAGCACCACAGGACGACCAGACTATGGCTACACCTTC.

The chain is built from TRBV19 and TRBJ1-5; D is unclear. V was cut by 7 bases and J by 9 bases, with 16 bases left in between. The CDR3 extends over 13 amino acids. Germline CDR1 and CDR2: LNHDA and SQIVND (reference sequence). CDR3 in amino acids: CASTSGFRLPQHF. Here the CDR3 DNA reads TGTGCCAGTACTAGCGGGTTTCGGCTGCCCCAGCATTTT.

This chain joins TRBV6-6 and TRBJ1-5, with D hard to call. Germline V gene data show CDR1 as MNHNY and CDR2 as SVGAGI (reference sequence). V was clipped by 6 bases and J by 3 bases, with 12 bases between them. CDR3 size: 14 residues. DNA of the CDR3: TGTGCCAGCAGCCTCTCGTTCCTCAATCAGCCCCAGCATTTT. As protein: CASSLSFLNQPQHF.

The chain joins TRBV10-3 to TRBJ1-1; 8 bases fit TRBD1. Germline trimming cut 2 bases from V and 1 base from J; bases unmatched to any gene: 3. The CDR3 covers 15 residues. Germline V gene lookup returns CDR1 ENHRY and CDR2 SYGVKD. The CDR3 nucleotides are TGTGCCATCAGTGAGCGCGGACAGGGGAACACTGAAGCTTTCTTT. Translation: CAISERGQGNTEAFF.

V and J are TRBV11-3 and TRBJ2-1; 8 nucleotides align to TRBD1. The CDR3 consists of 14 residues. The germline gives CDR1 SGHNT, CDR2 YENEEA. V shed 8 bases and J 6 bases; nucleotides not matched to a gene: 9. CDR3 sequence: CASALTGVVNEQFF. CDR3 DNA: TGTGCCAGCGCCTTGACAGGGGTGGTCAATGAGCAGTTCTTC.

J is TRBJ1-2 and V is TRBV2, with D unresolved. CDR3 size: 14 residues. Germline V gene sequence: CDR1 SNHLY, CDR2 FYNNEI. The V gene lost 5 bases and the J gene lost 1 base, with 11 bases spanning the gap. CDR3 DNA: TGTGCCAGCAGTCTCGACTGGGGTAACTATGGCTACACCTTC. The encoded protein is CASSLDWGNYGYTF.

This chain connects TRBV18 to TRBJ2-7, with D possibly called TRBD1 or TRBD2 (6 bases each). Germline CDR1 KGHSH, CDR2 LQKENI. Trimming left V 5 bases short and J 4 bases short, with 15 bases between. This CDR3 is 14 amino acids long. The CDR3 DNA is TGTGCCAGCTCAGAAGCAGGGGACTTTTACGAGCAGTACTTC. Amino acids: CASSEAGDFYEQYF.

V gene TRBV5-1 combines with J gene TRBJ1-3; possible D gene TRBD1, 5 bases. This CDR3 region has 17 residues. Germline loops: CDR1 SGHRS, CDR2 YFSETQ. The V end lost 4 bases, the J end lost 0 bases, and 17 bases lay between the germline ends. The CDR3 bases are TGCGCCAGCAGCACCGGCAGAGGGACCAACTCTGGAAACACCATATATTTT. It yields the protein CASSTGRGTNSGNTIYF.

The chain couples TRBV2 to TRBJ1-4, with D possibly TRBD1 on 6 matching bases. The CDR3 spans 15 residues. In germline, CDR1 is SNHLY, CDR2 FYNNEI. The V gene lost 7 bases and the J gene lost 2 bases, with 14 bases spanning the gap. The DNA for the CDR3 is TGTGCCAGCACCCGGGGGGCGTCGACTAATGAAAAACTGTTTTTT. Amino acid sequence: CASTRGASTNEKLFF.

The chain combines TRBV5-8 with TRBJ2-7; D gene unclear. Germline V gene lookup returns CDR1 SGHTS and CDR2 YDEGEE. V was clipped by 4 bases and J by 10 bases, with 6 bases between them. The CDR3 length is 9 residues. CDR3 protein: CASSRGQYF. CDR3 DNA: TGTGCCAGCAGCCGCGGACAGTACTTC. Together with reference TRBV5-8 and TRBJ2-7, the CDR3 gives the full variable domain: EAGVTQSPTHLIKTRGQQATLRCSPISGHTSVYWYQQALGLGLQFLLWYDEGEERNRGNFPPRFSGRQFPNYSSELNVNALELEDSALYLCASSRGQYFGPGTRLTVT.

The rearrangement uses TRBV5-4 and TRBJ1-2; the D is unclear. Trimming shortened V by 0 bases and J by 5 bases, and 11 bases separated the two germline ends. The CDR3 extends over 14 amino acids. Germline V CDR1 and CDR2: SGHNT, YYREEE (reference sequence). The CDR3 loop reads CASSLEALRYGYTF. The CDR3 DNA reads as TGTGCCAGCAGCTTGGAGGCCCTTCGGTATGGCTACACCTTC.

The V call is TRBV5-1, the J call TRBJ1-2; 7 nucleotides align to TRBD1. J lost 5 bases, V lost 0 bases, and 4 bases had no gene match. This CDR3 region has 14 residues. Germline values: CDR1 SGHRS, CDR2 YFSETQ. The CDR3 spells CASSLGQGFYGYTF. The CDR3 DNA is TGCGCCAGCAGCTTGGGACAGGGCTTTTATGGCTACACCTTC.

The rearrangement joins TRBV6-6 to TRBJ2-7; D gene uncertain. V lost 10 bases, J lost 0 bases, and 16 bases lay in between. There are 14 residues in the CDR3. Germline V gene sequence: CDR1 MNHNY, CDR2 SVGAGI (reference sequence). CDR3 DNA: TGTGCCACTCGCTTGAAGTTTAGCTCCTACGAGCAGTACTTC. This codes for CATRLKFSSYEQYF.

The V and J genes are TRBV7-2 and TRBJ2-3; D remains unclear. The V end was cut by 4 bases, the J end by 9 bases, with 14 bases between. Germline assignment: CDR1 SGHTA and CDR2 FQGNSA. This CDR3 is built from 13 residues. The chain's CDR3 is CASSSLGIGTQYF. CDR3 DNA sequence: TGTGCCAGCAGCTCCTTGGGGATAGGGACGCAGTATTTT.

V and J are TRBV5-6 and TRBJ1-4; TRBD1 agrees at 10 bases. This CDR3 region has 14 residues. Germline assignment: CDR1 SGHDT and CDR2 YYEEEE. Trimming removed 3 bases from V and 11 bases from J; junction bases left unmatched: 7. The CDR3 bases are TGTGCCAGCAGCTACGTCGGGACAGGGGACAAACTGTTTTTT. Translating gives CASSYVGTGDKLFF.

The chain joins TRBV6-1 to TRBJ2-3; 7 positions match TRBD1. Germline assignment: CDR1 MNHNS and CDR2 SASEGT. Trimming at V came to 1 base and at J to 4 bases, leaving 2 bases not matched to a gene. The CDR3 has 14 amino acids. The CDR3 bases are TGTGCCAGCAGTGAAGGACAGGGCCCAGATACGCAGTATTTT. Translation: CASSEGQGPDTQYF.

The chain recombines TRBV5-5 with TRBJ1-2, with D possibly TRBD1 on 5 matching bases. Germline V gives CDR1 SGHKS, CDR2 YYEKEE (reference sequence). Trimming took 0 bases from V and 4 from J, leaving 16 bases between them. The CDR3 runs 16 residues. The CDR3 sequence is CASSLGFGWGPYGYTF. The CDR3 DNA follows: TGTGCCAGCAGCTTGGGATTCGGTTGGGGCCCCTATGGCTACACCTTC.

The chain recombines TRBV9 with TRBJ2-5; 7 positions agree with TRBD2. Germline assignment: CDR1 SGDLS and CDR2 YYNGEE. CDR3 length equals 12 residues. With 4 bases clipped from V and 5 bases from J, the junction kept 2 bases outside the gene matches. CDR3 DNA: TGTGCCAGCAGCCCCGGGGGGGAGACCCAGTACTTC. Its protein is CASSPGGETQYF.

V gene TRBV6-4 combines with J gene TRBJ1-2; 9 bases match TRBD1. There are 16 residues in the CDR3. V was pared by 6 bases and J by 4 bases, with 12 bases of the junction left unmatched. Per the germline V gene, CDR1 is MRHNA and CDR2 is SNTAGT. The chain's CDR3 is CASSPSPGTGSYGYTF. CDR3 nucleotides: TGTGCCAGCAGCCCCAGTCCCGGGACAGGGAGCTATGGCTACACCTTC.

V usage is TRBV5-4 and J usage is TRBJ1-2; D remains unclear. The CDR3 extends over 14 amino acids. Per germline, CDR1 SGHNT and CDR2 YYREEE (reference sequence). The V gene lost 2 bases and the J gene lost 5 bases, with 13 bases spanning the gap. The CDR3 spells CASSLPLLEYGYTF. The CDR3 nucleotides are TGTGCCAGCAGCTTACCTCTCCTTGAGTATGGCTACACCTTC.

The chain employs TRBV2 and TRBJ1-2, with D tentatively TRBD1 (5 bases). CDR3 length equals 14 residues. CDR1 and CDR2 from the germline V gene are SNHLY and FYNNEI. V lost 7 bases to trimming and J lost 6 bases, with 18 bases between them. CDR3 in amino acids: CASTPLGVTDGYTF. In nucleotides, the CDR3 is TGTGCCAGCACTCCTTTGGGGGTGACGGATGGCTACACCTTC.